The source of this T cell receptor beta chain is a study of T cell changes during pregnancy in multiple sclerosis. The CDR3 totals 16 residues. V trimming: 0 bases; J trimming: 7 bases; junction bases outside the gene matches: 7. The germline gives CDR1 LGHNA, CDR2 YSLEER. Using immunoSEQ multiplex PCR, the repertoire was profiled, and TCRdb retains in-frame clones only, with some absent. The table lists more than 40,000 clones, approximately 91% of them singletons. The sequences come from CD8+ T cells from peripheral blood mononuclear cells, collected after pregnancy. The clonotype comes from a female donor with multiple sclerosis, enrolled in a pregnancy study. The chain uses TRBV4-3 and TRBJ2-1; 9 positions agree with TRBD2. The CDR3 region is CASSQDLAGFGNEQFF. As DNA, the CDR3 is TGCGCCAGCAGCCAAGACCTAGCGGGGTTCGGGAATGAGCAGTTCTTC.